Given below is one T cell receptor beta chain in context. This clone was seen a handful of times. Its specific antigen is unknown. Base qualities are not recorded, but no much larger clone differs from it by a single base. The cohort consisted of hundreds of healthy bone marrow donors. All cohort members were sampled while nominally healthy, although unrecorded immune exposures were likely present. The donor tested CMV seronegative, placing the donor among the roughly 340 seronegative members of the cohort. Every donor gave a peripheral blood sample, and the peripheral blood mononuclear cells from that sample were used for TCR beta sequencing. The Qiagen DNeasy Blood Extraction Kit was used to extract genomic DNA from the blood cell samples. This entry is derived from a study of cytomegalovirus exposure and HLA in healthy donors (dated by TCRdb to 2016 to 2017). Some background on the complete study: An earlier analysis of approximately 600 of the donors reported approximately 300 Gb of sequence data and more than 90 million unique TCR beta sequences from 150 million to 200 million T cells. Roughly 300 gigabases of sequencing data and 70 million to 85 million unique TCR sequences were included in an early release covering several hundred HLA-typed donors. Among the approximately 420 genotyped donors, around 81% belonged to the genetic ancestry cluster associated with self-reported Caucasian donors. The study aimed to test whether cataloging public T cell receptors could reveal signatures of past pathogen exposure. The study profiled the T cell repertoires of around 700 subjects by immunosequencing and related them to cytomegalovirus serostatus. Along with the roughly 610-subject first cohort, a separate validation cohort of around 110 different subjects was used. High-throughput TCR immunosequencing, statistical association of individual TCRs with disease status, and machine learning were combined to predict cytomegalovirus infection status. A later analysis re-examined previously published TCR beta repertoires from more than 550 donors and added high-resolution HLA genotyping to investigate patterns of TCR occurrence. Rather than using new phenotypic data, the later analysis identified candidate immune exposures from TCR beta sequences and from how often those sequences occurred across donors. An earlier analysis of some 500 of the donors used high-throughput TCR beta sequencing to judge whether each TCR beta V gene segment behaved as functional or pseudogenic. Donor age, sex, ethnicity and CMV serostatus were collected together with the repertoire data. Genome-wide SNP genotypes for about 55% of the roughly 670 donors were used in a later genetic analysis, which treated that subset as a discovery cohort. Every repertoire in the discovery cohort had been generated on one and the same sequencing platform. HLA typing included class I and class II loci at four-digit resolution. Typing coverage varied by locus: 629-630 donors for A, B, C, DRB1 and DQB1; more than 500 for DQA1; around 570 for DPA1; more than 450 for DPB1. A handful of DR-DQ haplotypes were handled as single units for association and clustering because linkage in the cohort was strong. Among about 360 genotyped donors of the cohort, an average of about 240,000 unique TCR beta nucleotide sequences were sequenced per donor, around 20% of them non-productive.

The method was the immunoSEQ multiplex PCR assay. For the multiplex PCR, a mixture combining 60 forward primers for TCR Vbeta segments and 13 reverse primers for TCR Jbeta segments was used. Amplification of the CDR3 region of rearranged TCR beta genes was performed with a multiplex PCR assay on genomic DNA. The Illumina HiSeq System was used to sequence the amplified TCR beta libraries as 87-base-pair reads. Per the original workflow: A later analysis counted about 80 million unique TCR beta chains across the 666 repertoires, and around 12 million of these chains were shared by at least two donors. A nearest-neighbor algorithm error-corrected the raw reads and collapsed the reads into unique sequences, merging closely related sequences to remove PCR and sequencing errors. To assign V, D and J gene segments, CDR3 sequences were aligned to IMGT reference sequences. For a sequence to be retained, a match of at least six nucleotides was required to both a V gene segment and a J gene segment. Rearrangements were classified as productive when the CDR3 lacked stop codons and remained in frame with V and J, and all other rearrangements were classified as non-productive. CDR3 was defined according to IMGT convention as the region running from the second conserved V-encoded cysteine to the conserved J-encoded phenylalanine. The earlier analysis of about 560 of the donors excluded any sequence lacking an unambiguous match to a single V gene segment. An earlier analysis of over 450 of the donors classified V segments as functional when productive rearrangements were above 56.7% and as segregating when the standard deviation between donors was above 5%. A statistical classification framework was built for diagnosing cytomegalovirus status from the catalog of TCR beta chain sequences. A later analysis assigned V and J genes by comparing TCR nucleotide sequences with IMGT/GENE-DB human TR gene sequences. A later analysis assigned CDR3 sequences and most-parsimonious VDJ recombination scenarios with the TCRdist pipeline. In a later analysis, each TCR beta chain was defined by its CDR3 amino acid sequence together with its V-gene family, and reads without a unique V-gene family were excluded. A later analysis removed 600 or so highly shared, low-generation-probability nucleotide sequences to deal with suspected cross-contamination and a sequencing artifact. In a later analysis, a clonal expansion index for each public chain was calculated from normalized within-repertoire ranks of inferred template counts. Generation probabilities in a later analysis came from a VDJ recombination model fitted to out-of-frame rearrangements, and those results were checked against IGoR. In a later analysis, TCR-TCR, TCR-HLA and TCR-CMV co-occurrence was scored with hypergeometric tests, and a repertoire-size bias correction was applied to TCR pairs. To estimate false discovery rates, a later analysis permuted the HLA or CMV assignments 20 times. In a later analysis, co-occurring TCRs were grouped using DBSCAN, with TCRdist sequence similarity added in when clustering inside HLA-allele-positive subsets. Repertoires with fewer than 30,000 or more than 120,000 public chains were left out of co-occurrence clustering, as were about five repertoires with anomalous nucleotide sharing. The immuneACCESS repertoire file appears here via TCRdb, limited to in-frame rearrangements. These files lack a portion of the clones; in checked studies, under half of the deficit traces to unresolved V genes, and the cause of the others is not known. V and J calls and clone size are as listed in that table; D and trimming were resolved from the DNA. This sample is represented by about 230,000 clones; around 80% of them were singletons. The top ten hold more than 0.45% of the sample.

What the study reported, not specific to this receptor: Because some donors lacked HLA typing at each locus, the association tests relied only on the typed subset. A later analysis found that HLA-associated TCR beta chains were more clonally expanded and had lower generation probabilities than equally common non-associated chains. A later analysis reported that several top co-occurrence clusters appeared linked to parvovirus B19, influenza, CMV and Epstein-Barr virus. Because counts were too low, under 20 rarely observed V segments, including chromosome 9 orphons, were left out of the earlier analysis of about 500 of the donors. The classifier was reported to diagnose cytomegalovirus status with high specificity and sensitivity in both the original cohort and the validation cohort. Some IMGT-functional V segments, including TRBV6-2 and TRBV6-3, could not be distinguished by the 87-base-pair reads and were therefore excluded. In this cohort, only TCR beta chains were sequenced, and detectable features were limited by the absence of alpha or paired-chain data. Assigning TCR associations to individual alleles was difficult when HLA alleles, especially DR and DQ, strongly co-occurred. In a later genetic analysis, fewer N-insertions in productive TCRs were reported among donors in an Asian-associated ancestry cluster than the roughly 640-donor mean. Sequencing depth was assumed to be roughly uniform across donors in the presence/absence analyses, though that assumption may not hold. The authors suggested that the approach could potentially be generalized to other disease states and immunological phenotypes. The study gave a list of 150 to 200 TCR beta chains associated with cytomegalovirus. In a later analysis, over 15,000 TCR beta sequences were associated with specific HLA alleles at a false discovery rate of 0.05. A few of the identified cytomegalovirus-associated TCR beta chains were confirmed in vitro to be specific for cytomegalovirus antigens. Immune exposure information for the cohort was limited to CMV serostatus. Correlated functional status among segregating V segments might be attributable to linkage disequilibrium, but an unknown experimental factor could not be ruled out. Most TCR sequences were observed very rarely across donors, whereas some public TCRs were present in many individuals. According to a later analysis, most CMV-associated TCR beta chains appeared to be HLA-restricted, and the HLA associations seemed to be driven largely by CMV exposure. A group of highly shared sequence variants was considered likely to be a technical artifact of the sequencing pipeline. A later analysis found that TCR association rates varied across HLA loci, with DRB1 alleles showing the most associated TCRs and HLA-C alleles the fewest. In an earlier analysis of 450 to 750 of the donors, most TCR beta V segments appeared in productive rearrangements about 87% or about 30% of the time, broadly matching IMGT annotations. In a later genetic analysis, a missense DCLRE1C variant was associated with V-gene and J-gene trimming of TCR beta chains, and the association was replicated in an independent cohort. A further reported finding was that TCR beta sequences accurately predicted the HLA-A and HLA-B alleles for most subjects in the first cohort.

CDR1 SGHDN and CDR2 FVKESK were looked up in the germline V gene. The CDR3, from cysteine to phenylalanine, totals 14 residues. Only the CDR3 DNA stays, 42 bases, in frame from base 1. V was cut back by 3 bases and J by 3 bases, leaving a gap of 8 bases between them. Sequenced material: PBMCs. In this chain, TRBV14 is recombined with TRBJ2-2; no D gene is confidently identified. The origin of this receptor is a boy aged 5-17 years in good health and CMV-seronegative. Here is the DNA: TGTGCCAGCAGCCAGGCCGAGGACACCGGGGAGCTGTTTTTT. Translated, this gives CASSQAEDTGELFF.